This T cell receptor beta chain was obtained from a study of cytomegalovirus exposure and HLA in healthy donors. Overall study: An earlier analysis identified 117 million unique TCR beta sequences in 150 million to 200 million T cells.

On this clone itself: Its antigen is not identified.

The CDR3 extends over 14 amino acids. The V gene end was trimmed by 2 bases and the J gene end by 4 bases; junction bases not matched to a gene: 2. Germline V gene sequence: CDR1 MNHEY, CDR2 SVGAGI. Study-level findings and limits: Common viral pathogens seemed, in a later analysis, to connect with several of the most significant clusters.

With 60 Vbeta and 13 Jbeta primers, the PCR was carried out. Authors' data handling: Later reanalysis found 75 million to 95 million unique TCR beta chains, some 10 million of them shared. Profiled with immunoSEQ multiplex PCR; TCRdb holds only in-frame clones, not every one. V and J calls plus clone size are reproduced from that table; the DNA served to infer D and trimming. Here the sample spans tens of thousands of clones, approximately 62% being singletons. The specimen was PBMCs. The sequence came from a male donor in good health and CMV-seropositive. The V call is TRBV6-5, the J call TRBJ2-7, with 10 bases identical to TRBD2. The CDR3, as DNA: TGTGCCAGCAGTTACGGAGCGGGGGGGTACGAGCAGTACTTC. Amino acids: CASSYGAGGYEQYF.